Listed below are T cell receptor beta chains from one sample, sequenced in a study of blood T cells in healthy people across ages. Each CDR3 protein is one row after TCRdb ran MiXCR on the 5' RACE reads. The data hold 1,800,000 or so distinct CDR3 sequences, with approximately 40% observed a single time. The sequencing sample was made of blood. The source of these receptors is a human donor in good health. Both conserved end residues are part of each CDR3. The D gene is left open where the match is weak. Not all rows give a size; the values are once, few, many and, for expanded clones, a class.

abundance: -
j_gene: TRBJ2-5
d_gene: TRBD2
v_gene: TRBV5-1
CDR3nt: TGCGCCAGCAGCTTCGGGCAGGGAGGGTCCCAGTACTTC
CDR3aa: CASSFGQGGSQYF

abundance: -
j_gene: TRBJ1-2
d_gene: -
v_gene: TRBV20-1
CDR3nt: TGCAGTGTTAGGGTTGGAGGAGATGATGGCTACACCTTC
CDR3aa: CSVRVGGDDGYTF

abundance: few
j_gene: TRBJ2-3
d_gene: TRBD1
v_gene: TRBV12-3/TRBV12-4
CDR3nt: TGTGCCAGCAGTCTCCCCGGGACAGGGGGAGGTACGCAGTATTTT
CDR3aa: CASSLPGTGGGTQYF

abundance: few
j_gene: TRBJ2-1
d_gene: TRBD1
v_gene: TRBV6-2/TRBV6-3
CDR3nt: TGTGCCAGCAGTTACGGGGACAGGAATGAGCAGTTCTTC
CDR3aa: CASSYGDRNEQFF

abundance: -
j_gene: TRBJ2-3
d_gene: TRBD1
v_gene: TRBV5-5
CDR3nt: TGTGCCAGCAGCTTGGATACAGGGGATAGCACAGATACGCAGTATTTT
CDR3aa: CASSLDTGDSTDTQYF

abundance: few
j_gene: TRBJ1-1
d_gene: -
v_gene: TRBV12-3/TRBV12-4
CDR3nt: TGTGCCAGCAGTTCGACGAGGGGGGCAACTGAAGCTTTCTTT
CDR3aa: CASSSTRGATEAFF

abundance: few
j_gene: TRBJ1-5
d_gene: TRBD1
v_gene: TRBV4-1
CDR3nt: TGCGCCAGCAGCTCCCAGCTCACAGGGGGTTTGCAGCCCCAGCATTTT
CDR3aa: CASSSQLTGGLQPQHF

abundance: -
j_gene: TRBJ2-1
d_gene: -
v_gene: TRBV7-8
CDR3nt: TGTGCCAGCAGCTCCCGGGCAGAGCAGTTCTTC
CDR3aa: CASSSRAEQFF

abundance: -
j_gene: TRBJ1-2
d_gene: TRBD1
v_gene: TRBV20-1
CDR3nt: TGCAGTGCTTACTCCCAGGGGGGCTATGGCTACACCTTC
CDR3aa: CSAYSQGGYGYTF

abundance: -
j_gene: TRBJ1-5
d_gene: -
v_gene: TRBV6-2/TRBV6-3
CDR3nt: TGTGCCAGCAGGTTCAACGGCAACAATCAGCCCCAGCATTTT
CDR3aa: CASRFNGNNQPQHF

abundance: -
j_gene: TRBJ1-2
d_gene: -
v_gene: TRBV29-1
CDR3nt: TGCAGCGTTGAGGGGTCAGGGGAAGGATTTATTTACGGCTACACCTTC
CDR3aa: CSVEGSGEGFIYGYTF

abundance: -
j_gene: TRBJ1-2
d_gene: -
v_gene: TRBV6-4
CDR3nt: TGTGCCAGCAGTGGGAACGATCGAGGCTACACCTTC
CDR3aa: CASSGNDRGYTF

abundance: few
j_gene: TRBJ2-7
d_gene: TRBD2
v_gene: TRBV30
CDR3nt: TGTGCCTGGAGCCGTCTAGCGGGGAGCTACGAGCAGTACTTC
CDR3aa: CAWSRLAGSYEQYF

abundance: -
j_gene: TRBJ2-1
d_gene: TRBD2
v_gene: TRBV20-1
CDR3nt: TGCAGTGCTAGAGATCGAAGGCTAGCGGGGGTGGAGCAGTTCTTC
CDR3aa: CSARDRRLAGVEQFF

abundance: -
j_gene: TRBJ2-3
d_gene: -
v_gene: TRBV10-2
CDR3nt: TGCGCCAGCGAGGGGCATTCAGATACGCAGTATTTT
CDR3aa: CASEGHSDTQYF

abundance: -
j_gene: TRBJ2-1
d_gene: TRBD1
v_gene: TRBV7-9
CDR3nt: TGTGCCAGCAGCTTCGGGACAGGGGCCAGCTCCTACAATGAGCAGTTCTTC
CDR3aa: CASSFGTGASSYNEQFF

abundance: -
j_gene: TRBJ2-3
d_gene: TRBD2
v_gene: TRBV4-2
CDR3nt: TGTGCCAGCAGCCGGGATACTAGCGGGGGGGCCGCGGATACGCAGTATTTT
CDR3aa: CASSRDTSGGAADTQYF

abundance: once
j_gene: TRBJ2-7
d_gene: TRBD1
v_gene: TRBV27
CDR3nt: TGTGCCAGCAGTTACTTACAGGGGCCCTCCTACGAGCAGTACTTC
CDR3aa: CASSYLQGPSYEQYF

abundance: -
j_gene: TRBJ2-7
d_gene: -
v_gene: TRBV6-5
CDR3nt: TGTGCCAGCACACGGGGGAAGGAGGGCGAGCAGTACTTC
CDR3aa: CASTRGKEGEQYF

abundance: -
j_gene: TRBJ2-1
d_gene: -
v_gene: TRBV7-6
CDR3nt: TGTGCCAGCAGCTTAGTCCTCGGGGCAAGCTCCTACAATGAGCAGTTCTTC
CDR3aa: CASSLVLGASSYNEQFF

abundance: -
j_gene: TRBJ2-5
d_gene: -
v_gene: TRBV5-1
CDR3nt: TGCGCCAGCAGCTTGCAGTTTTTGGTGAAAGAGACCCAGTACTTC
CDR3aa: CASSLQFLVKETQYF

abundance: -
j_gene: TRBJ1-2
d_gene: -
v_gene: TRBV7-2
CDR3nt: TGTGCCAGCAGCTTTGGCGGGGACTTAGGGCCATCTGATGGCTACACCTTC
CDR3aa: CASSFGGDLGPSDGYTF

abundance: -
j_gene: TRBJ1-1
d_gene: -
v_gene: TRBV9
CDR3nt: TGTGCCAGCAGCGATCTACCGGGGGATAAAGAAGCTTTCTTT
CDR3aa: CASSDLPGDKEAFF

abundance: -
j_gene: TRBJ1-2
d_gene: -
v_gene: TRBV20-1
CDR3nt: TGCAGTGCTAGAGGCGCCGGAGGCTATGGCTACACCTTC
CDR3aa: CSARGAGGYGYTF

abundance: few
j_gene: TRBJ2-1
d_gene: -
v_gene: TRBV5-1
CDR3nt: TGCGCCAGCAGCTTGACTGCGGACGTCTCCTACAATGAGCAGTTCTTC
CDR3aa: CASSLTADVSYNEQFF

abundance: -
j_gene: TRBJ2-2
d_gene: -
v_gene: TRBV5-1
CDR3nt: TGCGCCAGCAGCCCTCGTCAGGGGAGGAGGACCGGGGAGCTGTTTTTT
CDR3aa: CASSPRQGRRTGELFF

abundance: many
j_gene: TRBJ1-1
d_gene: -
v_gene: TRBV6-2/TRBV6-3
CDR3nt: TGTGCCAGCAGTTACTTTCCGGACGGACGATTGAACACTGAAGCTTTCTTT
CDR3aa: CASSYFPDGRLNTEAFF

abundance: few
j_gene: TRBJ2-7
d_gene: TRBD2
v_gene: TRBV20-1
CDR3nt: TGCAGTGCTAGAGATATCGGAGAGAAGAGAGCGGGGGGCGAGCAGTACTTC
CDR3aa: CSARDIGEKRAGGEQYF

abundance: -
j_gene: TRBJ1-1
d_gene: -
v_gene: TRBV5-1
CDR3nt: TGCGCCAGCAGCTTGGGTTACGTGGAGGGGAACACTGAAGCTTTCTTT
CDR3aa: CASSLGYVEGNTEAFF

abundance: -
j_gene: TRBJ1-2
d_gene: -
v_gene: TRBV12-3/TRBV12-4
CDR3nt: TGTGCCAGCAGTTTTTTGCCCGGGAATGGCTACACCTTC
CDR3aa: CASSFLPGNGYTF

abundance: -
j_gene: TRBJ2-1
d_gene: TRBD2
v_gene: TRBV7-2
CDR3nt: TGTGCCAGCAGCTTACAGCCTAGCGGAAATGAGCAGTTCTTC
CDR3aa: CASSLQPSGNEQFF

abundance: -
j_gene: TRBJ1-2
d_gene: TRBD1
v_gene: TRBV15
CDR3nt: TGTGCCACCAGCAGAGATACAGGGGAATATGGCTACACCTTC
CDR3aa: CATSRDTGEYGYTF

abundance: -
j_gene: TRBJ1-1
d_gene: -
v_gene: TRBV6-2/TRBV6-3
CDR3nt: TGTGCCAGCAGTTACATGGGAGGAAACACTGAAGCTTTCTTT
CDR3aa: CASSYMGGNTEAFF

abundance: -
j_gene: TRBJ1-2
d_gene: -
v_gene: TRBV7-6
CDR3nt: TGTGCCAGCAGCCCTCAGGGGAGGGGTGGGGGCTACACCTTC
CDR3aa: CASSPQGRGGGYTF

abundance: -
j_gene: TRBJ2-4
d_gene: -
v_gene: TRBV7-6
CDR3nt: TGTGCCAGCAGCCCGGCCGGCCCCGTAGCCAAAAACATTCAGTACTTC
CDR3aa: CASSPAGPVAKNIQYF

abundance: -
j_gene: TRBJ1-1
d_gene: TRBD1
v_gene: TRBV20-1
CDR3nt: TGCAGTGCTAGAGTAATGGGACAGCGGACTGAAGCTTTCTTT
CDR3aa: CSARVMGQRTEAFF

abundance: -
j_gene: TRBJ2-4
d_gene: -
v_gene: TRBV5-1
CDR3nt: TGCGTCAGCAGCTTGGTGGGGGAAAACATTCAGTACTTC
CDR3aa: CVSSLVGENIQYF

abundance: few
j_gene: TRBJ2-3
d_gene: -
v_gene: TRBV20-1
CDR3nt: TGCAGTGCTAGACGAGGACCTTTACCCACAGATACGCAGTATTTT
CDR3aa: CSARRGPLPTDTQYF

abundance: -
j_gene: TRBJ2-1
d_gene: -
v_gene: TRBV9
CDR3nt: TGTGCCGGCAGCGTCATGGTAAGAGACAATGAGCAGTTCTTC
CDR3aa: CAGSVMVRDNEQFF

abundance: few
j_gene: TRBJ1-5
d_gene: -
v_gene: TRBV4-1
CDR3nt: TGCGCCAGCAGCCAAGATTGGCAGCAAAATCAGCCCCAGCATTTT
CDR3aa: CASSQDWQQNQPQHF

abundance: -
j_gene: TRBJ2-7
d_gene: TRBD2
v_gene: TRBV11-2
CDR3nt: TGTGCCAGCAGCTGGACTAGCGGGGACGAGCAGTACTTC
CDR3aa: CASSWTSGDEQYF

abundance: -
j_gene: TRBJ1-2
d_gene: -
v_gene: TRBV29-1
CDR3nt: TGCAGCGTTGAAGACCCAGGGAATGGGAACTATGGCTACACCTTC
CDR3aa: CSVEDPGNGNYGYTF

abundance: -
j_gene: TRBJ2-3
d_gene: TRBD1
v_gene: TRBV9
CDR3nt: TGTGCCAGCAGCGTAGGGGACAGGGGTTGGACAGATACGCAGTATTTT
CDR3aa: CASSVGDRGWTDTQYF